This TCR beta chain was sequenced during a study of cytomegalovirus exposure and HLA in healthy donors. The study ran its PCR with 60 Vbeta and 13 Jbeta primers. The data were produced by immunoSEQ multiplex PCR, yet TCRdb's version contains in-frame clones alone and is incomplete. The sample records approximately 130,000 clones, approximately 80% being singletons. The CDR3 runs to 19 residues. Germline V gene lookup returns CDR1 SGHVT and CDR2 SQSDAQ. With V trimmed by 1 base and J by 0 bases, 14 bases remained unmatched. The chain has TRBV7-4 and TRBJ2-5; TRBD1 aligns across 7 bases. This TCR came from a man aged 50-60 years in good health and CMV-seronegative. Sequences were obtained from PBMCs. The CDR3 nucleotides are TGTGCCAGCAGCTTAGACGACAGGGTGACTATCCAGTACCAAGAGACCCAGTACTTC. Translated: CASSLDDRVTIQYQETQYF.